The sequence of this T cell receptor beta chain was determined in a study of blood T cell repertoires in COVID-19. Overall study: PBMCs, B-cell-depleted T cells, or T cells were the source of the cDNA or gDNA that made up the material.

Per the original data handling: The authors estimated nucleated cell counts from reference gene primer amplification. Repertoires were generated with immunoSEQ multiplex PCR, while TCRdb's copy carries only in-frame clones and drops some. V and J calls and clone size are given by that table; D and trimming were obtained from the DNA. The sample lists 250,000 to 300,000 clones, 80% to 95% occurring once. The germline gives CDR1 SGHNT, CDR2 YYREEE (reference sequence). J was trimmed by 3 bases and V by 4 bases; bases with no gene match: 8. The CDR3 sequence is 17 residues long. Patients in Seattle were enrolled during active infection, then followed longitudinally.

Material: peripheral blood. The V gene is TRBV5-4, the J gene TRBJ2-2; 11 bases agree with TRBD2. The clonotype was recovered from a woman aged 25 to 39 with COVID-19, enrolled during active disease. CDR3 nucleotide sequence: TGTGCCAGCAGCCCCAGACTAGCGGGACAGGACACCGGGGAGCTGTTTTTT. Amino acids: CASSPRLAGQDTGELFF.